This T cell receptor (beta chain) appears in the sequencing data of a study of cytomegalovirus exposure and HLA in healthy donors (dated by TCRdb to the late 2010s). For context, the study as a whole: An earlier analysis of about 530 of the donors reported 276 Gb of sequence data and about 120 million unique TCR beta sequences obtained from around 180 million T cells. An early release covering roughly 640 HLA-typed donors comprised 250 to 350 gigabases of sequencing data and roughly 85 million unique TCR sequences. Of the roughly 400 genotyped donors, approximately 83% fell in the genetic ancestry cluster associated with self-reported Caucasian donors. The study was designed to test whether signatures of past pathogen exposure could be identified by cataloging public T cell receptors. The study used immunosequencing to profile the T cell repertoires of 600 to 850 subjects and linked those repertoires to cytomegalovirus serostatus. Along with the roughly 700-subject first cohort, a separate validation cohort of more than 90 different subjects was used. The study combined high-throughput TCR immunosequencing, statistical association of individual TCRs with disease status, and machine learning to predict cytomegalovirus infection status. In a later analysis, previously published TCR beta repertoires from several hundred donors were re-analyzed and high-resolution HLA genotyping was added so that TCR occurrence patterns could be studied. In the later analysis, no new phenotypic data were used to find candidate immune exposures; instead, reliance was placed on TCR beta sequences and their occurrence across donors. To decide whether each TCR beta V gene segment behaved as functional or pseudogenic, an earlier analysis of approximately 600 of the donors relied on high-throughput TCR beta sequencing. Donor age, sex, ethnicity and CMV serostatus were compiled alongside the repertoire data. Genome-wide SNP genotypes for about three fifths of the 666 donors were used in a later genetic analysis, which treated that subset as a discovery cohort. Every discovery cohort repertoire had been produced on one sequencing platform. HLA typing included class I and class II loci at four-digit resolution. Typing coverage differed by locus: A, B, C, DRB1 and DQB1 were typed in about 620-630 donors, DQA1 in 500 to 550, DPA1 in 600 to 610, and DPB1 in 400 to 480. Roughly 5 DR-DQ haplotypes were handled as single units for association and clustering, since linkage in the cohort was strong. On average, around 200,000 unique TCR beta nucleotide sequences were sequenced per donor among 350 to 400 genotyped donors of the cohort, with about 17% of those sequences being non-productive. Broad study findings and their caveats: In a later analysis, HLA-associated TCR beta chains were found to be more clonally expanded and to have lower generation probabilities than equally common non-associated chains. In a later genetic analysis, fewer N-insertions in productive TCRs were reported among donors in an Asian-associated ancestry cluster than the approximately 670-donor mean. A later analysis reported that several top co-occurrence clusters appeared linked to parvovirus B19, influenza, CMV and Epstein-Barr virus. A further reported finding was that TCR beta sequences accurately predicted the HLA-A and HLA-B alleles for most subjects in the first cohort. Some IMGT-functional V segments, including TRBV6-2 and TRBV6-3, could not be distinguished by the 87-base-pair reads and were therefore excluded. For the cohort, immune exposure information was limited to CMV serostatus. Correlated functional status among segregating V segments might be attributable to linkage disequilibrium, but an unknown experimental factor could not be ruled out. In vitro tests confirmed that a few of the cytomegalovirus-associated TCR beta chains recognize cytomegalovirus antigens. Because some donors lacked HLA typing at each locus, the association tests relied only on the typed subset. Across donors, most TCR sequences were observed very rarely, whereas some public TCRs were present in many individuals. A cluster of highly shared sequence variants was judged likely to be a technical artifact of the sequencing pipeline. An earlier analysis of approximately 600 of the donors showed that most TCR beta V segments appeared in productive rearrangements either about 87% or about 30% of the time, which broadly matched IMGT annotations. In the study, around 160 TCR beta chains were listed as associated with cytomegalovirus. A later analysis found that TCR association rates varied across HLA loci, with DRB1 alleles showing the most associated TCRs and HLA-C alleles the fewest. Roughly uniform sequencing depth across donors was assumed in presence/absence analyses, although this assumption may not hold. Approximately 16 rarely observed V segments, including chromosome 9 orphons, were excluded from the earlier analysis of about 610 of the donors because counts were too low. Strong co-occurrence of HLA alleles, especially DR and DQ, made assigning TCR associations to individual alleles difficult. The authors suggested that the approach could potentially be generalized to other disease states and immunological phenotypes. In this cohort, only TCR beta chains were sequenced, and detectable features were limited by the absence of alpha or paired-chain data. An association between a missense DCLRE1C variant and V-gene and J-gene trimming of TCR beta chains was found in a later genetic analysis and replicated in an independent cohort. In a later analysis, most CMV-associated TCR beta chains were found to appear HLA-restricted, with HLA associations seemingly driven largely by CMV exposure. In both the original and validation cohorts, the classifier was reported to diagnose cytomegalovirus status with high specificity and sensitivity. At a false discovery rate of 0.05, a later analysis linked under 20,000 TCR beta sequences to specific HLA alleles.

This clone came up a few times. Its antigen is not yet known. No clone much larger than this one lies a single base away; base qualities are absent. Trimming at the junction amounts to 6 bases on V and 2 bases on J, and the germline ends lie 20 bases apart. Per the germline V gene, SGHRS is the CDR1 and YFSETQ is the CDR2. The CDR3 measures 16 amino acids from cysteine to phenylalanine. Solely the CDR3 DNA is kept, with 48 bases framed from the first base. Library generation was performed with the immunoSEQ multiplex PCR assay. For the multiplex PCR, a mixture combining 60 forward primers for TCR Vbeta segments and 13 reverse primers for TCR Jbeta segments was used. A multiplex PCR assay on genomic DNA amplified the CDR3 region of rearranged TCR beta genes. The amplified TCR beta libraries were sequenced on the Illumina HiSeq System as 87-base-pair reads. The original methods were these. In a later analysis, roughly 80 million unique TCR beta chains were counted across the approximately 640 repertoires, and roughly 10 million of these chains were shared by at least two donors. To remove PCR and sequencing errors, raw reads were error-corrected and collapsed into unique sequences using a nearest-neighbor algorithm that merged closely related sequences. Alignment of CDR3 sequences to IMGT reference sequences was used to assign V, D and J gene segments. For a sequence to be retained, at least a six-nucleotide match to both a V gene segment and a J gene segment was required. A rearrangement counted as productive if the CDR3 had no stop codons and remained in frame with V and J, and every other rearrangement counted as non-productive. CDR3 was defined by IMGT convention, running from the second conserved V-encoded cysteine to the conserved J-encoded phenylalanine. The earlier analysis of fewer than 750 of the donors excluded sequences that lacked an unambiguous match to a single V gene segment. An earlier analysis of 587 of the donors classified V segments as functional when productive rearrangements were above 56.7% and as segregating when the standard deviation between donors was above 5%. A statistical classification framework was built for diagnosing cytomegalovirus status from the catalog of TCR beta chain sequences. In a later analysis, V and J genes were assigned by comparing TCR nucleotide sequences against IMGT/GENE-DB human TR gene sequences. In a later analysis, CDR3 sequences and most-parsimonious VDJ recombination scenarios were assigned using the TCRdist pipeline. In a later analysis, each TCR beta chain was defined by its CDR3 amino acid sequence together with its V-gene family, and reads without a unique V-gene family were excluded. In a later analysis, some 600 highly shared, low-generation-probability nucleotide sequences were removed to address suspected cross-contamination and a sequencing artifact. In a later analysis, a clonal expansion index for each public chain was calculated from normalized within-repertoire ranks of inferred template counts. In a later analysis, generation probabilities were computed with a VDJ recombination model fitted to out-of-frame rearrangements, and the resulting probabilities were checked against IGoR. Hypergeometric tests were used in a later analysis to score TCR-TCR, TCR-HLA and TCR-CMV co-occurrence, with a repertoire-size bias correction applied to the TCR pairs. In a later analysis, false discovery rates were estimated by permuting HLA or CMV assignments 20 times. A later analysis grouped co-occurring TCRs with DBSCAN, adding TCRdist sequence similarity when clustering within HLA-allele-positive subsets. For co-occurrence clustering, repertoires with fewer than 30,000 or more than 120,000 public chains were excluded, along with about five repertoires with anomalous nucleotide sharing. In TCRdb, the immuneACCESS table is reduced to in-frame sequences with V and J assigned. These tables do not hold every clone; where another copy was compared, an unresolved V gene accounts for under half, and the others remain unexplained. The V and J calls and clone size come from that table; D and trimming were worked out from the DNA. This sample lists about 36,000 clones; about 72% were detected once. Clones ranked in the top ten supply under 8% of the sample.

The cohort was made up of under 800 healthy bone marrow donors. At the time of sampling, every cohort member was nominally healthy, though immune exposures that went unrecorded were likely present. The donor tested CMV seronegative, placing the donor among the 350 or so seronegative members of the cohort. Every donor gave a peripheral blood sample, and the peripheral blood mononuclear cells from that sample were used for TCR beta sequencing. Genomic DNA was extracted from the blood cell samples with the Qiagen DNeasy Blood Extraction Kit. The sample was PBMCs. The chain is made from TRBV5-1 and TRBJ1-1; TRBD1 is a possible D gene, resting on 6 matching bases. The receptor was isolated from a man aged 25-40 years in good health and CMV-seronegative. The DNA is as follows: TGCGCCAGCAAGGGTGGGGGCGAGTACCAAAACACTGAAGCTTTCTTT. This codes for CASKGGGEYQNTEAFF.